One sample yielded the 27 T cell receptor beta chains listed below, sequenced in a study of blood T cell repertoires in COVID-19. Profiling relied on immunoSEQ multiplex PCR, and the TCRdb table lists in-frame clones only, not all of them. The table shows roughly 290,000 clones, with about 83% occurring only once. The source material was PBMCs or T cells enriched from blood (not recorded which). The receptor source for this set is a woman in her forties who had recovered from COVID-19.

The rearrangement uses TRBV28 and TRBJ2-7, with D unresolved. The germline V and J ends were trimmed by 4 bases and 5 bases, with 12 bases remaining between them. The CDR3 sequence is 13 residues long. Germline values: CDR1 MDHEN, CDR2 SYDVKM. CDR3 bases: TGTGCCAGCAGTTCTGTGAGGCAAAACGAGCAGTACTTC. It yields the protein CASSSVRQNEQYF.

This chain connects TRBV27 to TRBJ2-2, with 7 bases fitting TRBD1. The germline V gene encodes CDR1 MNHEY and CDR2 SMNVEV (reference sequence). This CDR3 comprises 19 residues. V lost 1 base to trimming and J lost 1 base; unmatched junction nucleotides: 12. The CDR3 spells CASSLWAGAGGLNTGELFF. The CDR3 nucleotides read TGTGCCAGCAGTTTATGGGCTGGAGCAGGGGGATTGAACACCGGGGAGCTGTTTTTT.

The J gene is TRBJ2-7, the V gene TRBV7-9; D may be TRBD1 (6 bases). Germline V gene lookup returns CDR1 SEHNR and CDR2 FQNEAQ (reference sequence). V gave up 5 bases and J gave up 3 bases, with 17 bases separating them. The CDR3 has 15 amino acids. CDR3 sequence (DNA): TGTGCCAGCAGCCTATCCCGGACAGACCTCTACGAGCAGTACTTC. Protein sequence: CASSLSRTDLYEQYF.

The chain combines TRBV7-9 with TRBJ2-3; TRBD1 matches 7 bases. The CDR3 runs 13 residues. Germline V CDR1 and CDR2: SEHNR, FQNEAQ (reference sequence). V was clipped by 4 bases and J by 5 bases; unmatched bases: 3. The CDR3 sequence is CASSSSGGDTQYF. CDR3 DNA sequence: TGTGCCAGCAGCTCCTCAGGGGGAGATACGCAGTATTTT.

V and J are TRBV18 and TRBJ1-3; D might be TRBD1 (5 bases). The V gene's germline CDR1 is KGHSH and CDR2 LQKENI. Trimming took 6 bases from V and 0 from J, leaving 12 bases between them. CDR3 length: 15 residues. The CDR3 here is CASSPTASSGNTIYF. The CDR3 region has the DNA TGTGCCAGCTCGCCGACAGCATCCTCTGGAAACACCATATATTTT.

This chain uses TRBV30 with TRBJ1-1; maybe TRBD1 (6 bases). The V end lost 1 base, the J end lost 0 bases, and 9 bases lay between the germline ends. The germline V gene encodes CDR1 GTSNPN and CDR2 SVGIG (reference sequence). The CDR3 is 14 residues long. The CDR3 loop is CAWSAGHMNTEAFF. Here the CDR3 DNA reads TGTGCCTGGAGTGCGGGACACATGAACACTGAAGCTTTCTTT.

This clone showed up just a few times. This chain joins TRBV3-1 (or the pseudogene TRBV3-2) and TRBJ2-3, with 9 bases lining up with TRBD2. The CDR3 sequence is 16 residues long. Germline values: CDR1 LGHDT, CDR2 YNNKEL (reference sequence). The V and J ends lost 4 bases and 2 bases, in that order; junction bases with no gene match: 7. CDR3 in DNA: TGTGCCAGCAGCCCCGTAGCGGGAGAGGCCACAGATACGCAGTATTTT. Residues: CASSPVAGEATDTQYF.

The V and J genes are TRBV10-3 and TRBJ2-2, with a weak D call TRBD1 (6 bases). The V gene lost 6 bases and the J gene lost 3 bases, with 20 bases spanning the gap. The CDR3 sequence is 17 residues long. CDR1 is ENHRY and CDR2 is SYGVKD in the germline V gene. CDR3 protein: CAISPTTGRGDTGELFF. In DNA, the CDR3 is TGTGCCATCAGCCCAACCACAGGGAGAGGGGACACCGGGGAGCTGTTTTTT.

The chain recombines TRBV7-2 with TRBJ2-1, with TRBD1 matching 9 bases. CDR1 and CDR2 from the germline V gene are SGHTA and FQGNSA. Trimming removed 0 bases from V and 9 bases from J; junction bases left unmatched: 3. The CDR3 totals 14 residues. The CDR3 nucleotides are TGTGCCAGCAGCTTAGCCGGACAGGGGATTGAGCAGTTCTTC. Protein product: CASSLAGQGIEQFF.

This sequence joins TRBV6-2 or TRBV6-3 and TRBJ2-7; D is ambiguous. V was shortened by 5 bases and J by 0 bases, with 14 bases between the two germline ends. The CDR3 contains 15 residues. The germline V gene encodes CDR1 MNHEY and CDR2 SVGEGT. The CDR3 sequence is CASSPHRVVSYEQYF. In DNA, the CDR3 is TGTGCCAGCAGTCCCCACCGGGTAGTCTCCTACGAGCAGTACTTC.

This clone was seen a handful of times. The V call is TRBV7-6, the J call TRBJ2-7; D possibly corresponds to TRBD1 (5 bases). Germline V gene data show CDR1 as SGHVS and CDR2 as FNYEAQ. There are 13 residues in the CDR3. Between the trimmed V and J ends, which lost 1 base and 4 bases, there was a span of 8 bases. The CDR3 loop reads CASSLGGPYEQYF. CDR3 DNA sequence: TGTGCCAGCAGCTTAGGGGGCCCTTACGAGCAGTACTTC.

This clone showed up just once. The chain carries TRBV18 and TRBJ1-5, with D possibly matching TRBD1 (6 bases). This CDR3 contains 14 residues. Between the trimmed V and J ends, which lost 4 bases and 4 bases, there was a span of 11 bases. The germline CDR1 and CDR2 sequences are KGHSH and LQKENI. CDR3 protein: CASSRRTENQPQHF. As DNA, the CDR3 is TGTGCCAGCTCACGGCGGACAGAGAATCAGCCCCAGCATTTT.

The V and J genes are TRBV7-2 and TRBJ2-7, with unresolved D. The ends were cut back, 3 bases at V and 7 bases at J, with 16 bases in the middle. Germline CDR1 reads SGHTA; CDR2 reads FQGNSA. The CDR3 has 14 amino acids. The CDR3 nucleotides read TGTGCCAGCAGCTTTACCCAATCTACTCGTGAGCAGTACTTC. It codes for CASSFTQSTREQYF.

The V gene is TRBV6-5, the J gene TRBJ2-7, with 10 bases fitting TRBD2. Germline CDR1 reads MNHEY; CDR2 reads SVGAGI. Germline trimming cut 3 bases from V and 6 bases from J; bases unmatched to any gene: 11. The CDR3 has 16 residues. The CDR3 coding sequence is TGTGCCAGCAGTTATTATCCTAGCGGGAGTAAAGGCGAGCAGTACTTC. Protein sequence: CASSYYPSGSKGEQYF.

The genes are TRBV7-9 and TRBJ2-5; D not certain. From germline, CDR1 is SEHNR and CDR2 FQNEAQ (reference sequence). The CDR3 has 12 amino acids. With 3 bases removed from V and 2 bases from J, the gap between germline ends came to 4 bases. The CDR3 sequence: CASSFFQETQYF. The CDR3 nucleotides read TGTGCCAGCAGCTTCTTTCAAGAGACCCAGTACTTC.

The gene calls are TRBV9 and TRBJ2-1; perhaps TRBD2 as D (7 bases). Looked up from germline, CDR1 is SGDLS and CDR2 is YYNGEE. The CDR3 consists of 16 residues. Trimming shortened V by 4 bases and J by 7 bases, and 21 bases separated the two germline ends. CDR3 loop: CASSLDVGGRGNEQFF. CDR3 nucleotide sequence: TGTGCCAGCAGCCTTGATGTGGGAGGGAGGGGGAATGAGCAGTTCTTC. The whole variable domain, filled in from reference TRBV9 and TRBJ2-1, reads DSGVTQTPKHLITATGQRVTLRCSPRSGDLSVYWYQQSLDQGLQFLIQYYNGEERAKGNILERFSAQQFPDLHSELNLSSLELGDSALYFCASSLDVGGRGNEQFFGPGTRLTVL.

V gene TRBV28 combines with J gene TRBJ2-7; maybe TRBD2 (5 bases). Looked up from germline, CDR1 is MDHEN and CDR2 is SYDVKM. The CDR3 extends over 16 amino acids. V lost 7 bases and J 2 bases, leaving 21 bases between the germline ends. Written as DNA, the CDR3 is TGTGCCAGCACCTCTCGCCCCCCTACCGGGGCCTACGAGCAGTACTTC. Amino acid sequence: CASTSRPPTGAYEQYF.

The CDR3 sequence: CASQDSYNEQFF. DNA for the CDR3: TGTGCCAGCCAGGACTCGTACAATGAGCAGTTCTTC. V is TRBV13 and J is TRBJ2-1; a possible D gene is TRBD2 (5 bases). The CDR3 extends over 12 amino acids. Germline CDR1 PRHDT, CDR2 FYEKMQ (reference sequence). Trimming took off 8 bases at V and 4 bases at J, with 9 bases between the two ends.

This clone was recorded a few times. The V and J genes are TRBV7-9 and TRBJ2-7; weak D call: TRBD1 (6 bases). The length of the CDR3 is 15 residues. V was shortened by 6 bases and J by 0 bases, with 15 bases between the two germline ends. Per germline, CDR1 SEHNR and CDR2 FQNEAQ (reference sequence). In DNA form, the CDR3 reads TGTGCCAGCAGAGGTGACAGGTCAAACTCCTACGAGCAGTACTTC. This sequence encodes CASRGDRSNSYEQYF.

The chain has TRBV5-1 and TRBJ1-2, with D uncertain. CDR1 and CDR2 from the germline V gene are SGHRS and YFSETQ. With 2 bases removed from V and 8 bases from J, the gap between germline ends came to 16 bases. The CDR3 length is 14 residues. The CDR3 nucleotides read TGCGCCAGCAGCTTTCCCCAATCGAGAGGAGGCTACACCTTC. Translation gives CASSFPQSRGGYTF. Complete variable domain (other parts from reference TRBV5-1 and TRBJ1-2): KAGVTQTPRYLIKTRGQQVTLSCSPISGHRSVSWYQQTPGQGLQFLFEYFSETQRNKGNFPGRFSGRQFSNSRSEMNVSTLELGDSALYLCASSFPQSRGGYTFGSGTRLTVV.

Details on this clone: Possible read error: a much larger clone is one base away. The chain is built from TRBV7-8 and TRBJ2-7, with D hard to call. The germline V and J ends were trimmed by 1 base and 0 bases, with 4 bases remaining between them. The CDR3 totals 13 residues. Germline V lookup: CDR1 SGHVS, CDR2 FQNEAQ. The CDR3 DNA reads TGTGCCAGCAGCTTAGGGCACTCCTACGAGCAGTACTTC. This translates into CASSLGHSYEQYF.

V gene TRBV28 combines with J gene TRBJ1-3; D is perhaps TRBD1 (5 bases). CDR1 and CDR2 from the germline V gene are MDHEN and SYDVKM. Between the trimmed V and J ends, which lost 4 bases and 4 bases, there was a span of 14 bases. The CDR3 totals 15 residues. The CDR3 bases are TGTGCCAGCAGTTCCCCCGGGGGGTACGGAAACACCATATATTTT. Residues: CASSSPGGYGNTIYF.

The CDR3 DNA is TGTGCCAGCAGTTTCACGGGACAGACCAATGAGCAGTTCTTC. It specifies CASSFTGQTNEQFF. This sequence joins TRBV6-2 or TRBV6-3 and TRBJ2-1; 7 bases agree with TRBD1. V lost 4 bases, J lost 6 bases, and 6 bases stayed unmatched. The CDR3 extends over 14 amino acids. Per the germline V gene, CDR1 is MNHEY and CDR2 is SVGEGT.

The rearrangement uses TRBV6-5 and TRBJ1-3; D is perhaps TRBD1 (5 bases). The CDR3 runs 14 residues. CDR1 and CDR2 (germline): MNHEY, SVGAGI. V was clipped by 5 bases and J by 2 bases, with 10 bases between them. The chain's CDR3 is CASSLGGAGNTIYF. In DNA, the CDR3 is TGTGCCAGCAGTCTCGGGGGGGCTGGAAACACCATATATTTT.

A word on this clone: Mismatch with germline at one junction end may stem from a read error. V usage is TRBV2 and J usage is TRBJ2-7, with D possibly matching TRBD1 (6 bases). The CDR3 is made up of 12 amino acids. Germline CDR1 reads SNHLY; CDR2 reads FYNNEI. For the CDR3, the DNA is TGTGCCAGCAGTCGCACAGGGTTCTACCTCAACTTC. This gives the protein CASSRTGFYLNF. Filled out from reference TRBV2 and TRBJ2-7, the complete variable domain reads EPEVTQTPSHQVTQMGQEVILRCVPISNHLYFYWYRQILGQKVEFLVSFYNNEISEKSEIFDDQFSVERPDGSNFTLKIRSTKLEDSAMYFCASSRTGFYLNFGPGTRLTVT.

The CDR3 sequence: CASSGGLLAGAIDTQYF. CDR3 DNA: TGTGCCAGCAGTGGGGGGTTACTAGCGGGAGCAATAGATACGCAGTATTTT. V usage is TRBV28 and J usage is TRBJ2-3, with 11 bases lining up with TRBD2. The length of the CDR3 is 17 residues. Trimming took 5 bases from V and 5 from J; bases not matched to a gene: 12. The germline V gene encodes CDR1 MDHEN and CDR2 SYDVKM.

This chain connects TRBV7-9 to TRBJ1-1; 8 nucleotides agree with TRBD1. This CDR3 is built from 13 residues. Per germline, CDR1 SEHNR and CDR2 FQNEAQ (reference sequence). V shed 5 bases and J 9 bases; nucleotides not matched to a gene: 8. The CDR3 DNA is TGTGCCAGCAGCCCCGGACAGGGAAGGAAAGCTTTCTTT. Protein sequence: CASSPGQGRKAFF. The full variable domain, completed using reference TRBV7-9 and TRBJ1-1, is DTGVSQNPRHKITKRGQNVTFRCDPISEHNRLYWYRQTLGQGPEFLTYFQNEAQLEKSRLLSDRFSAERPKGSFSTLEIQRTEQGDSAMYLCASSPGQGRKAFFGQGTRLTVV.